This entry lists 31 T cell receptor beta chains sequenced from one sample in a study of regulatory T cells in long-lasting Graves disease. Time point specified: newly diagnosed GD, antithyroid drugs for less than 3 months. The TCR library was made from RNA extracted from PBMCs. Researchers made TCR beta libraries by using iRepertoire HTBI primers and running Arm-PCR on CDR3 regions. Via MiXCR, TCRdb re-called the multiplex PCR reads, giving one row per CDR3 protein. The sample includes some 330,000 distinct CDR3 sequences, about 12% of them seen just once. These sequences were also reported in another study, on T cells in Graves' hyperthyroidism and ophthalmopathy.

This specimen consisted of peripheral blood mononuclear cells (PBMCs), obtained at new diagnosis, from a patient treated with antithyroid drugs. These receptor sequences come from a woman aged 18 to 35 with Graves disease.

This clonotype showed up just a few times. This may arise from a read error, as a much more abundant clone is one base away. This rearrangement joins TRBV4-2 to TRBJ2-2; D call uncertain. Trimming shortened V by 5 bases and J by 3 bases, and 4 bases separated the two germline ends. The germline gives CDR1 LGHNA, CDR2 YNFKEQ. The CDR3 has 12 residues. The CDR3, as DNA: TGTGCCAGCAGCTATTACACCGGGGAGCTGTTTTTT. Translated: CASSYYTGELFF.

CDR3 nucleotide sequence: TGTGCCAGCAGTCCGACTAGCGGGGATTATACCACAAAGTCAGATACGCAGTATTTT. Encoded protein: CASSPTSGDYTTKSDTQYF. This chain uses TRBV5-6 with TRBJ2-3; 11 bases map to TRBD2. The V segment lost 5 bases and the J segment 4 bases; nucleotides outside the gene matches: 18. CDR3 length equals 19 residues. CDR1 and CDR2 (germline): SGHDT, YYEEEE.

This clonotype was observed many times. V gene TRBV7-2 combines with J gene TRBJ2-1; TRBD2 agrees at 10 bases. The CDR3 is 17 amino acids. The ends lost 5 bases at V and 2 bases at J; junction bases unmatched: 9. Germline CDR1 SGHTA, CDR2 FQGNSA. The CDR3 region is CASSPTSGATPYNEQFF. CDR3 bases: TGTGCCAGCAGCCCTACTAGCGGGGCCACACCCTACAATGAGCAGTTCTTC.

This clonotype was counted a few times. The chain employs TRBV28 and TRBJ2-7, with TRBD2 identical over 10 bases. This CDR3 comprises 15 residues. Germline values: CDR1 MDHEN, CDR2 SYDVKM. V was pared by 4 bases and J by 7 bases, with 10 bases of the junction left unmatched. CDR3 residues: CASSSGLADSGEQYF. The CDR3, as DNA: TGTGCCAGCAGTTCCGGACTAGCGGATTCAGGGGAGCAGTACTTC.

Note on this clonotype: This may be a read error, as it is one base from a much larger clone. The chain carries TRBV19 and TRBJ1-2; a possible D gene is TRBD1 (6 bases). V was clipped by 9 bases and J by 2 bases, with 16 bases between them. The CDR3 contains 14 residues. Per germline, CDR1 LNHDA and CDR2 SQIVND (reference sequence). In DNA, the CDR3 is TGTGCCAGCAAGGACAGAACGATAAACTATGGCTACACCTTC. Protein product: CASKDRTINYGYTF.

This clonotype has a count of ten or more. This rearrangement joins TRBV7-2 to TRBJ2-7, with D perhaps assigned TRBD1 or TRBD2 (5 bases each). The CDR3 sequence is 14 residues long. From germline, CDR1 is SGHTA and CDR2 FQGNSA. Trimming cost V 4 bases and J 3 bases, with 13 bases left between them. CDR3 protein: CASSSNLGGYEQYF. CDR3 bases: TGTGCCAGCAGCTCCAACCTTGGGGGCTACGAGCAGTACTTC.

Many counts were recorded for this clonotype. The rearrangement uses TRBV10-3 and TRBJ2-7, with a tentative D call TRBD2 (6 bases). V lost 10 bases and J lost 4, with 14 bases in between. The CDR3 contains 12 residues. Germline lookup yields CDR1 ENHRY and CDR2 SYGVKD. The CDR3 loop reads CATSGELYEQYF. CDR3 coding DNA: TGTGCCACATCGGGAGAGTTGTACGAGCAGTACTTC.

This sequence joins TRBV7-8 and TRBJ2-5; D possibly corresponds to TRBD1 (7 bases). V was cut by 5 bases and J by 14 bases, with 21 bases left in between. CDR1 is SGHVS, CDR2 FQNEAQ, per germline. The CDR3 is 13 amino acids. Written as DNA, the CDR3 is TGTGCCAGCAGCCCCAGGGGGGCGAAGACCCGATACTTC. Translating gives CASSPRGAKTRYF.

The rearrangement uses TRBV20-1 and TRBJ2-3; tentatively, D is TRBD2 (6 bases). CDR3 size: 12 residues. V lost 0 bases and J lost 5, with 6 bases in between. The V gene's germline CDR1 is DFQATT and CDR2 SNEGSKA (reference sequence). The CDR3 sequence: CSARETRDTQYF. The CDR3 coding sequence is TGCAGTGCTAGAGAGACTAGAGATACGCAGTATTTT.

This clonotype was detected many times. The J gene is TRBJ1-3, the V gene TRBV29-1; possible D gene TRBD1, 5 bases. The CDR3 runs 14 residues. The V end was cut by 4 bases, the J end by 1 base, with 11 bases between. Germline loops: CDR1 SQVTM, CDR2 ANQGSEA. This CDR3 reads CSVVGGNSGNTIYF. CDR3 nucleotide sequence: TGCAGCGTTGTTGGGGGTAATTCTGGAAACACCATATATTTT. Full variable domain (rest looked up from reference TRBV29-1 and TRBJ1-3): SAVISQKPSRDICQRGTSLTIQCQVDSQVTMMFWYRQQPGQSLTLIATANQGSEATYESGFVIDKFPISRPNLTFSTLTVSNMSPEDSSIYLCSVVGGNSGNTIYFGEGSWLTVV.

On this clonotype: Germline and junction disagree at one end, which may indicate a read error. The chain joins TRBV19 to TRBJ2-7; D might be TRBD2 (5 bases). The germline V gene has CDR1 LNHDA and CDR2 SQIVND (reference sequence). This CDR3 has 14 residues. CDR3 sequence: CSSSIGLANTEAFF. The CDR3 DNA follows: TGTTCCAGTAGTATAGGTTTAGCGAACACTGAAGCTTTCTTC.

This clonotype appeared many times. V usage is TRBV27 and J usage is TRBJ2-7; TRBD1 matches at 9 bases. Germline V gene lookup returns CDR1 MNHEY and CDR2 SMNVEV (reference sequence). CDR3 length: 14 amino acids. V was clipped by 2 bases and J by 6 bases; unmatched bases: 5. The DNA for the CDR3 is TGTGCCAGCAGTTTAGGGACAGGGTCGGCCGAGCAGTACTTC. It encodes CASSLGTGSAEQYF.

The chain has TRBV20-1 and TRBJ2-7; 7 nucleotides match TRBD1. The CDR3 length is 15 residues. The trim removed 4 bases at V and 3 bases at J, leaving 12 bases unmatched. The germline V gene encodes CDR1 DFQATT and CDR2 SNEGSKA (reference sequence). CDR3 sequence: CSAKGAWVGNYEQYF. The CDR3 nucleotides read TGCAGTGCTAAGGGGGCATGGGTAGGGAACTACGAGCAGTACTTC.

On this clonotype: A read error is possible here, since a much larger clone lies one base away. The chain is built from TRBV7-9 and TRBJ1-1; 7 bases line up with TRBD1. Germline V gene sequence: CDR1 SEHNR, CDR2 FQNEAQ (reference sequence). The CDR3 length is 13 residues. After removal of 7 bases from V and 10 bases from J, the junction contained 12 bases not matched to a gene. The CDR3 DNA follows: TGTGCCAGCACCTATCTCCGGGACAGTGGAGCTTTCTTT. Translating gives CASTYLRDSGAFF. The full variable domain, rest sourced from reference TRBV7-9 and TRBJ1-1, is DTGVSQNPRHKITKRGQNVTFRCDPISEHNRLYWYRQTLGQGPEFLTYFQNEAQLEKSRLLSDRFSAERPKGSFSTLEIQRTEQGDSAMYLCASTYLRDSGAFFGQGTRLTVV.

Many counts were recorded for this clonotype. V and J are TRBV5-1 and TRBJ1-2; TRBD1 agrees at 8 bases. This CDR3 has 14 amino acids. The ends lost 4 bases at V and 2 bases at J; junction bases unmatched: 4. Germline-derived CDR1 and CDR2 are SGHRS and YFSETQ. The CDR3 loop is CASSIGQGNYGYTF. For the CDR3, the DNA is TGCGCCAGCAGCATAGGACAGGGAAACTATGGCTACACCTTC.

This clonotype was seen at least ten times. The chain has TRBV12-3 or TRBV12-4 and TRBJ2-2; D is uncertain. The V and J ends lost 8 bases and 9 bases respectively, with 13 bases between them. The CDR3 has 12 residues. The CDR3 nucleotides read TGTGCCAGCTGGTCTCTCTCCAGGGAGCTGTTTTTT. This codes for CASWSLSRELFF.

Comment on this clonotype: A much larger clone differs from this one at a single base, so this may be a read error. This chain uses TRBV6-2 or TRBV6-3 with TRBJ1-5, with a possible D match to TRBD1 (5 bases). Trimming pared 7 bases from V and 7 bases from J, leaving 17 bases between. Germline CDR1 is MNHEY and CDR2 is SVGEGT. The CDR3 contains 14 residues. CDR3 sequence reads: CASIGEGRDQPQHF. CDR3 nucleotides: TGTGCCAGCATCGGAGAAGGGAGGGACCAGCCCCAGCATTTT.

In this sample, this clonotype turned up many times. The chain employs TRBV13 and TRBJ2-1; a possible D gene is TRBD2 (5 bases). This CDR3 has 15 residues. Germline lookup yields CDR1 PRHDT and CDR2 FYEKMQ (reference sequence). Between the trimmed V and J ends, which lost 1 base and 5 bases, there was a span of 12 bases. The CDR3 DNA sequence: TGTGCCAGCAGCTTAGAAGGAGCGGTAAACAATGAGCAGTTCTTC. Translation gives CASSLEGAVNNEQFF.

This clonotype was detected many times. The chain is built from TRBV2 and TRBJ2-4, with 7 bases fitting TRBD2. Germline CDR1 is SNHLY and CDR2 is FYNNEI. Germline trimming cut 8 bases from V and 0 bases from J; bases unmatched to any gene: 4. The CDR3 has 14 residues. CDR3 coding DNA: TGTGCCAGCGCCCTAGCGGAAGCCAAAAACATTCAGTACTTC. Translation: CASALAEAKNIQYF.

The chain recombines TRBV25-1 with TRBJ1-5; D remains unclear. The V end was cut by 2 bases, the J end by 4 bases, with 9 bases between. From germline, CDR1 is MGHDK and CDR2 SYGVNS. The CDR3 sequence is 14 residues long. CDR3 in amino acids: CASSEMGSNQPQHF. Written as DNA, the CDR3 is TGTGCCAGCAGTGAAATGGGTTCTAATCAGCCCCAGCATTTT.

This clonotype has ten or more counts. The rearrangement links TRBV30 to TRBJ1-4; D unclear. V shed 1 base and J shed 8 bases, with 14 bases lying between them. The V gene's germline CDR1 is GTSNPN and CDR2 SVGIG (reference sequence). The CDR3 has 14 residues. CDR3 DNA: TGTGCCTGGAGTGCCCCAGAGGCACCCGAAAAACTGTTTTTT. The encoded protein is CAWSAPEAPEKLFF.

The table lists this clonotype with many counts. The chain links TRBV7-8 to TRBJ2-6; a possible D gene is TRBD1 (5 bases). The germline V and J ends were trimmed by 2 bases and 4 bases, with 18 bases remaining between them. Per germline, CDR1 SGHVS and CDR2 FQNEAQ. The CDR3 has 18 amino acids. CDR3 DNA: TGTGCCAGCAGCTTAAGAGACAGACCCTCTGCGGGGGCCAACGTCCTGACTTTC. Translating gives CASSLRDRPSAGANVLTF.

This clonotype has at least ten counts. This chain connects TRBV20-1 to TRBJ2-2, with unresolved D. The CDR3 consists of 15 residues. V dropped 3 bases and J dropped 0 bases, with 11 bases sitting between them. The germline V gene encodes CDR1 DFQATT and CDR2 SNEGSKA (reference sequence). For the CDR3, the DNA is TGCAGTGCTAGGCTCCCTTTCGCGAACACCGGGGAGCTGTTTTTT. This sequence encodes CSARLPFANTGELFF.

This clonotype was counted ten times or more. This rearrangement joins TRBV7-9 to TRBJ2-5; 12 nucleotides match TRBD2. From germline, CDR1 is SEHNR and CDR2 FQNEAQ (reference sequence). CDR3 size: 17 residues. V was clipped by 5 bases and J by 1 base; unmatched bases: 8. DNA of the CDR3: TGTGCCAGCAGCCCGGGGACTAGCGGGTCGATCCAAGAGACCCAGTACTTC. Translating gives CASSPGTSGSIQETQYF.

The chain couples TRBV5-1 to TRBJ2-2; TRBD2 is a possible D gene (5 bases). Germline CDR1 and CDR2: SGHRS and YFSETQ. This CDR3 is 15 amino acids long. V lost 3 bases and J lost 1, with 10 bases in between. The DNA of the CDR3 is TGCGCCAGCAGCTGGGAAGGAGGGAACACCGGGGAGCTGTTTTTT. Its translation: CASSWEGGNTGELFF.

This chain links TRBV7-2 with TRBJ2-1; D may be TRBD1 (7 bases). This CDR3 is 13 amino acids long. Trimming took 5 bases from V and 8 from J, leaving 13 bases between them. Germline CDR1 SGHTA, CDR2 FQGNSA. The DNA of the CDR3 is TGTGCCAGCAGCCGGGGGCAGGGGGATGAGCAGTTCTTC. It translates to CASSRGQGDEQFF.

To note about this clonotype: This likely comes from a read error, as the CDR3 has no conserved phenylalanine or tryptophan at its end. The DNA is omitted, as the CDR3 cannot be located on it reliably, and the CDR3 follows TCRdb's listing. This rearrangement joins TRBV28 to TRBJ2-7; the D segment call TRBD2 is taken from the table without a DNA check. The CDR3 contains 8 residues when both ends are counted. The germline gives CDR1 MDHEN, CDR2 SYDVKM. The CDR3 region is CASSLSAG.

The rearrangement uses TRBV10-3 and TRBJ2-3; D is unclear. V was pared by 2 bases and J by 3 bases, with 6 bases between. CDR1 is ENHRY and CDR2 is SYGVKD in the germline V gene. The CDR3 consists of 13 residues. CDR3 nucleotide sequence: TGTGCCATCAGTGAGCCAAGTACAGATACGCAGTATTTT. This codes for CAISEPSTDTQYF.

This clonotype was detected many times. This rearrangement joins TRBV6-1 to TRBJ2-1; the match to TRBD2 covers 11 bases. The DNA matches TRBJ2-5 better at its end, which makes the J call doubtful. This CDR3 region has 15 residues. Germline V gives CDR1 MNHNS, CDR2 SASEGT. The CDR3 DNA reads as TGTGCCATCCCTCTAGCGGGGGGACACCAAGAGACCCAGTACTTC. Translated: CAIPLAGGHQETQYF.

This clonotype was seen ten or more times. The chain combines TRBV6-5 with TRBJ2-5; perhaps TRBD2 as D (5 bases). Trimming removed 2 bases from V and 5 bases from J, with 9 bases in between. The length of the CDR3 is 13 residues. Germline CDR1 MNHEY, CDR2 SVGAGI. The CDR3 sequence: CASSYLAWETQYF. Here the CDR3 DNA reads TGTGCCAGCAGTTACCTAGCTTGGGAGACCCAGTACTTC.

The J gene is TRBJ1-5, the V gene TRBV19; TRBD1 agrees at 7 bases. CDR3 length equals 16 residues. CDR1 LNHDA and CDR2 SQIVND come from the germline V gene (reference sequence). The V segment lost 4 bases and the J segment 1 base; nucleotides outside the gene matches: 7. The CDR3 DNA is TGTGCCAGTAGTACCCGACAGGGACGAAGCAATCAGCCCCAGCATTTT. Its translation: CASSTRQGRSNQPQHF.